What follows are 29 T cell receptor beta chains derived from one specimen sequenced in a study of T cell responses to AZD1222 COVID-19 vaccine. The assay was immunoSEQ multiplex PCR, and TCRdb's table has in-frame clones only and misses some. The sample holds 100,000 to 140,000 clones, roughly 90% seen once. Sequences were derived from peripheral blood, sampled 28 days after the second AZD1222 dose. The receptor set was obtained from an adult who received the AZD1222 COVID-19 vaccine.

The chain employs TRBV30 and TRBJ1-1, with D hard to call. V gave up 4 bases and J gave up 4 bases, with 13 bases separating them. CDR1 and CDR2 (germline): GTSNPN, SVGIG (reference sequence). CDR3 size: 13 residues. CDR3 in amino acids: CAWIPPGGTEAFF. As DNA, the CDR3 is TGTGCCTGGATCCCCCCCGGAGGCACTGAAGCTTTCTTT.

This chain joins TRBV28 and TRBJ2-3; D remains ambiguous. The CDR3 length is 11 residues. V lost 10 bases to trimming and J lost 2 bases, with 7 bases between them. Germline CDR1 is MDHEN and CDR2 is SYDVKM. As DNA, the CDR3 is TGTGCCACCCGGTTCACAGATACGCAGTATTTT. Its translation: CATRFTDTQYF.

The rearrangement uses TRBV15 and TRBJ2-3; D possibly corresponds to TRBD2 (6 bases). V was trimmed by 2 bases and J by 6 bases, leaving 24 bases between them. Per the germline V gene, CDR1 is LNHNV and CDR2 is YYDKDF (reference sequence). The CDR3 loop spans 18 amino acids. The CDR3 is CATSRKDYAGPMVDTQYF. The CDR3 region has the DNA TGTGCCACCAGCAGAAAGGATTACGCGGGACCCATGGTGGATACGCAGTATTTT.

The V and J genes are TRBV6-5 and TRBJ2-1, with 14 nucleotides matching TRBD2. This CDR3 has 14 residues. Germline CDR1 MNHEY, CDR2 SVGAGI. V gave up 7 bases and J gave up 9 bases; unmatched junction bases: 5. CDR3 region: CASIPGTSGSEQFF. In nucleotides, the CDR3 is TGTGCCAGCATCCCCGGGACTAGCGGGAGTGAGCAGTTCTTC.

The chain combines TRBV5-8 with TRBJ2-7; D may be TRBD1 or TRBD2 (5 bases each). The germline gives CDR1 SGHTS, CDR2 YDEGEE. The length of the CDR3 is 13 residues. Between the trimmed V and J ends, which lost 3 bases and 3 bases, there was a span of 10 bases. The chain's CDR3 is CASSWDHNYEQYF. DNA for the CDR3: TGTGCCAGCAGCTGGGACCATAACTACGAGCAGTACTTC.

The CDR3 is CASSGPGQGGEKLFF. DNA for the CDR3: TGTGCCAGCAGCGGTCCGGGGCAGGGCGGAGAAAAACTGTTTTTT. The chain employs TRBV4-2 and TRBJ1-4; TRBD1 is a possible D gene (5 bases). The CDR3 is 15 residues long. Germline CDR1 LGHNA, CDR2 YNFKEQ. V shed 5 bases and J shed 8 bases, with 18 bases lying between them.

The chain links TRBV29-1 to TRBJ1-1, with 7 bases aligning to TRBD1. The V and J ends lost 4 bases and 11 bases, in that order; junction bases with no gene match: 16. CDR3 length equals 14 residues. Germline values: CDR1 SQVTM, CDR2 ANQGSEA. The CDR3 DNA reads as TGCAGCGTTGCCCCTGGGACAGTACCCGGGGATGCTTTCTTT. Translated, it gives CSVAPGTVPGDAFF.

CDR3 sequence: CASSLTSPWDRGRLNEQFF. CDR3 nucleotides: TGTGCCAGCAGTTTGACGTCCCCGTGGGACAGGGGGCGTTTGAATGAGCAGTTCTTC. This chain joins TRBV27 and TRBJ2-1; 12 bases fit TRBD1. Unmatched junction bases numbered 16, after V lost 3 bases and J lost 7 bases. The CDR3 length is 19 residues. Germline V gene data show CDR1 as MNHEY and CDR2 as SMNVEV (reference sequence).

The chain links TRBV4-1 to TRBJ2-7; 8 positions match TRBD2. In germline, CDR1 is MGHRA, CDR2 YSYEKL. The V segment lost 2 bases and the J segment 4 bases; nucleotides outside the gene matches: 10. The CDR3 length is 16 residues. CDR3 nucleotide sequence: TGCGCCAGCAGCCAATCCCCGGGGGGGGCGCGTTACGAGCAGTACTTC. This encodes CASSQSPGGARYEQYF.

This chain joins TRBV4-2 and TRBJ2-3; the D gene is possibly TRBD2 (5 bases). The V end was cut by 6 bases, the J end by 0 bases, with 16 bases between. CDR3 length: 16 amino acids. CDR1 is LGHNA and CDR2 is YNFKEQ in the germline V gene. CDR3 in DNA: TGTGCCAGCAGGCGCGCTCCGGGATCTAGCACAGATACGCAGTATTTT. It encodes CASRRAPGSSTDTQYF.

This chain uses TRBV6-4 with TRBJ2-5; the match to TRBD2 covers 10 bases. Looked up from germline, CDR1 is MRHNA and CDR2 is SNTAGT. The V gene end was trimmed by 6 bases and the J gene end by 4 bases; junction bases not matched to a gene: 8. This CDR3 contains 15 residues. CDR3 sequence reads: CASRRTSGPSETQYF. The CDR3 nucleotides are TGTGCCAGCAGAAGGACTAGCGGCCCCTCAGAGACCCAGTACTTC.

This chain links TRBV7-8 with TRBJ2-1, with D unresolved. Trimming cost V 2 bases and J 4 bases, with 9 bases left between them. Germline V gene lookup returns CDR1 SGHVS and CDR2 FQNEAQ. The CDR3 contains 14 residues. Written as DNA, the CDR3 is TGTGCCAGCAGCTTAAAGGGCGAGTACAATGAGCAGTTCTTC. It translates to CASSLKGEYNEQFF.

V and J are TRBV5-4 and TRBJ2-5; possible D gene TRBD1, 6 bases. V was shortened by 3 bases and J by 5 bases, with 17 bases between the two germline ends. Germline loops: CDR1 SGHNT, CDR2 YYREEE (reference sequence). The length of the CDR3 is 15 residues. Here the CDR3 DNA reads TGTGCCAGCAGCTGGGGGCCCAACACGGGGGAGACCCAGTACTTC. Its protein product is CASSWGPNTGETQYF.

DNA for the CDR3: TGTGCCAGCAGCTACGGACCGTGGTCGGATCAGCCCCAGCATTTT. It encodes CASSYGPWSDQPQHF. This chain joins TRBV5-5 and TRBJ1-5; the D is unclear. Germline V gene sequence: CDR1 SGHKS, CDR2 YYEKEE (reference sequence). This CDR3 contains 15 residues. The germline V and J ends were trimmed by 3 bases and 5 bases, with 15 bases remaining between them.

The rearrangement joins TRBV30 to TRBJ1-1; TRBD1 matches at 7 bases. In germline, CDR1 is GTSNPN, CDR2 SVGIG (reference sequence). J was trimmed by 10 bases and V by 2 bases; bases with no gene match: 16. This CDR3 is built from 15 residues. The chain's CDR3 is CAWSLKGTARTGAFF. For the CDR3, the DNA is TGTGCCTGGAGTCTCAAAGGGACAGCCCGGACCGGAGCTTTCTTT. The complete variable domain, with remaining parts taken from reference TRBV30 and TRBJ1-1, reads SQTIHQWPATLVQPVGSPLSLECTVEGTSNPNLYWYRQAAGRGLQLLFYSVGIGQISSEVPQNLSASRPQDRQFILSSKKLLLSDSGFYLCAWSLKGTARTGAFFGQGTRLTVV.

The gene calls are TRBV28 and TRBJ2-2; D is unresolved. Germline loops: CDR1 MDHEN, CDR2 SYDVKM. The CDR3 loop spans 14 amino acids. Trimming pared 6 bases from V and 1 base from J, leaving 9 bases between. CDR3 amino acids: CASSPRKNTGELFF. The CDR3 region has the DNA TGTGCCAGCAGCCCTCGCAAGAACACCGGGGAGCTGTTTTTT.

The chain recombines TRBV6-5 with TRBJ1-2, with TRBD1 matching 10 bases. Trimming at V came to 2 bases and at J to 6 bases, leaving 9 bases not matched to a gene. CDR3 length: 16 residues. Germline V gives CDR1 MNHEY, CDR2 SVGAGI. This chain's CDR3 is CASSYRGQGGMDGYTF. The DNA of the CDR3 is TGTGCCAGCAGTTACAGAGGACAGGGGGGAATGGATGGCTACACCTTC.

CDR3 sequence reads: CASSQGDRGYGNTIYF. The DNA of the CDR3 is TGTGCCAGCAGCCAAGGTGACAGGGGATATGGAAACACCATATATTTT. The chain has TRBV3-1 (or the pseudogene TRBV3-2) and TRBJ1-3; 8 bases line up with TRBD1. The CDR3 length is 16 residues. Trimming removed 1 base from V and 3 bases from J; junction bases left unmatched: 5. Germline CDR1 LGHDT, CDR2 YNNKEL (reference sequence).

In this sample, this clone turned up a few times. This sequence joins TRBV19 and TRBJ1-5; 7 nucleotides match TRBD1. Per the germline V gene, CDR1 is LNHDA and CDR2 is SQIVND (reference sequence). This CDR3 region has 14 residues. Unmatched junction bases numbered 5, after V lost 6 bases and J lost 3 bases. CDR3 sequence: CASSETGTNQPQHF. Here the CDR3 DNA reads TGTGCCAGTAGCGAGACAGGGACCAATCAGCCCCAGCATTTT.

This sequence joins TRBV28 and TRBJ1-6, with D perhaps TRBD1 (6 bases). The CDR3 is 14 residues long. Trimming took off 2 bases at V and 11 bases at J, with 13 bases between the two ends. In germline, CDR1 is MDHEN, CDR2 SYDVKM. The CDR3 DNA sequence: TGTGCCAGCAGTTTAGGGGCAGGGGTGACACCCCTCCACTTT. Amino acids: CASSLGAGVTPLHF.

The CDR3 DNA reads as TGTGCCAGCAGTGAACAGGGGTACACCGGGGAGCTGTTTTTT. Translating gives CASSEQGYTGELFF. The chain is built from TRBV6-1 and TRBJ2-2; D possibly corresponds to TRBD1 (6 bases). V was pared by 2 bases and J by 3 bases, with 7 bases between. Germline V gives CDR1 MNHNS, CDR2 SASEGT. This CDR3 spans 14 amino acids.

The chain has TRBV4-1 and TRBJ1-2; D remains unclear. The germline CDR1 and CDR2 sequences are MGHRA and YSYEKL. The CDR3 has 15 residues. Trimming pared 4 bases from V and 0 bases from J, leaving 12 bases between. CDR3 in DNA: TGCGCCAGCAGCCCCCAGACCGGGACTAACTATGGCTACACCTTC. Translating it yields CASSPQTGTNYGYTF.

This clone appeared once. The junction differs from germline at one of its ends, possibly a read error. The chain joins TRBV15 to TRBJ1-2; D not resolved. The CDR3 runs to 13 residues. Germline CDR1 is LNHNV and CDR2 is YYDKDF (reference sequence). The CDR3 DNA reads TGTGCCACCAGCAGAGATGAAAGTCGTGGGAAGATCTTC. Protein: CATSRDESRGKIF.

The chain combines TRBV5-5 with TRBJ1-2; 9 nucleotides align to TRBD1. Germline trimming cut 5 bases from V and 6 bases from J; bases unmatched to any gene: 5. This CDR3 has 13 amino acids. In germline, CDR1 is SGHKS, CDR2 YYEKEE (reference sequence). The CDR3 loop is CASRLDRGHGYTF. In DNA form, the CDR3 reads TGTGCCAGCAGACTGGACAGGGGTCATGGCTACACCTTC.

The chain joins TRBV6-5 to TRBJ2-1, with 10 positions matching TRBD1. CDR1 and CDR2 from the germline V gene are MNHEY and SVGAGI. The junction had 9 bases not matched to a gene; V was cut back by 4 bases and J by 6 bases. The CDR3 spans 16 residues. The CDR3 nucleotides read TGTGCCAGCAGTTCCCTCGGGGACAGGGGAGGCAATGAGCAGTTCTTC. Protein product: CASSSLGDRGGNEQFF.

The V and J genes are TRBV5-4 and TRBJ2-5; a weak D match, TRBD1 (5 bases). Deletions cut 2 bases from V and 5 bases from J, with 13 bases between. CDR1 is SGHNT, CDR2 YYREEE, per germline (reference sequence). The CDR3 has 14 amino acids. CDR3 in DNA: TGTGCCAGCAGCTTTCTGGGGCCGGATGAGACCCAGTACTTC. Residues: CASSFLGPDETQYF.

This chain uses TRBV5-1 with TRBJ2-6; D not resolved. The CDR3 runs to 15 residues. Germline V gene data show CDR1 as SGHRS and CDR2 as YFSETQ. V shed 2 bases and J shed 0 bases, with 6 bases lying between them. This chain's CDR3 is CASSLDNSGANVLTF. Written as DNA, the CDR3 is TGCGCCAGCAGCTTAGACAACTCTGGGGCCAACGTCCTGACTTTC.

The chain couples TRBV2 to TRBJ1-2; maybe TRBD1 (6 bases). Trimming removed 7 bases at V and 3 bases at J, with 12 bases between. The CDR3 spans 13 residues. The germline V gene encodes CDR1 SNHLY and CDR2 FYNNEI. CDR3: CASKSGTHYGYTF. The DNA for the CDR3 is TGTGCCAGCAAGTCCGGGACACACTATGGCTACACCTTC. Combining the CDR3 with reference TRBV2 and TRBJ1-2 gives the whole variable domain EPEVTQTPSHQVTQMGQEVILRCVPISNHLYFYWYRQILGQKVEFLVSFYNNEISEKSEIFDDQFSVERPDGSNFTLKIRSTKLEDSAMYFCASKSGTHYGYTFGSGTRLTVV.

CDR3 amino acids: CASSFRGNQPQHF. DNA of the CDR3: TGTGCCAGCAGTTTTAGAGGCAATCAGCCCCAGCATTTT. This chain joins TRBV12-3 or TRBV12-4 and TRBJ1-5, with no clear D. This CDR3 has 13 residues. V was pared by 3 bases and J by 2 bases, with 5 bases between.